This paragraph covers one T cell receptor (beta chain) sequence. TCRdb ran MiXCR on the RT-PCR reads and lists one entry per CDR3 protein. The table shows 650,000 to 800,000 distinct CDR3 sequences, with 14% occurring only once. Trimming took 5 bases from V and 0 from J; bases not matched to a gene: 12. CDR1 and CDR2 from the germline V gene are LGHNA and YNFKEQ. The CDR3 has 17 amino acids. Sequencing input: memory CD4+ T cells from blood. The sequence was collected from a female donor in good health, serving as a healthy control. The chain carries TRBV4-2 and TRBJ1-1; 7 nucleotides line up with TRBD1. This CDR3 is CASSLDLRGAMNTEAFF. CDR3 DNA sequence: TGTGCCAGCAGCTTGGATCTCAGGGGGGCTATGAACACTGAAGCTTTCTTT.